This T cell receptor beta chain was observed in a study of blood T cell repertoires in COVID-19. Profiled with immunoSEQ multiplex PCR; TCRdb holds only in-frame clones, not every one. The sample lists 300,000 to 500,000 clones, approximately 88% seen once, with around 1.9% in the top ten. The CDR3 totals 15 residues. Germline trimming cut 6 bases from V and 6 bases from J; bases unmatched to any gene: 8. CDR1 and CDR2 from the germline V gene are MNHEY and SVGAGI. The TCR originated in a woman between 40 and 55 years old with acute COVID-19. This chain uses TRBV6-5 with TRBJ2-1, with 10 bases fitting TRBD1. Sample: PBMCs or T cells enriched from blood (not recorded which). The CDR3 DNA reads TGTGCCAGCAGGACGACAGGGGGCTACGCCAATGAGCAGTTCTTC. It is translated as CASRTTGGYANEQFF.